Described below is a single TCR beta chain sequence and its context. The data were taken from a study of CD8 T cells in Susac syndrome. CDR1 and CDR2 from the germline V gene are SGHRS and YFSETQ. The CDR3 is 17 amino acids. J gave up 1 base and V 3 bases, and 7 bases lay outside the gene matches. Reverse transcription used roughly 0.5 to 1 ug RNA and random hexamers. TCRdb ran MiXCR on the immunoSEQ multiplex PCR reads and lists one entry per CDR3 protein. This table has roughly 220,000 distinct CDR3 sequences, about 94% appearing once. J is TRBJ2-6 and V is TRBV5-1; 7 nucleotides match TRBD1. The sample comprised CD4+ T cells from PBMCs. The receptor comes from a human donor with Susac syndrome. DNA for the CDR3: TGCGCCAGCAGCTGGGGACAGATACTTTCTGGGGCCAACGTCCTGACTTTC. It encodes CASSWGQILSGANVLTF.